This T cell receptor (beta chain) stems from a study of cytomegalovirus exposure and HLA in healthy donors (dated by TCRdb to about 2017). General notes on the study: According to an earlier analysis of 550 to 750 of the donors, some 180 million T cells yielded some 110 million unique TCR beta sequences and 276 Gb of sequence data. High-throughput TCR immunosequencing, statistical association of individual TCRs with disease status, and machine learning were combined to predict cytomegalovirus infection status. Alongside the repertoire data, information on donor age, sex, ethnicity and CMV serostatus was compiled. The aim of the study was to test whether cataloging public T cell receptors could identify signatures of past pathogen exposure. A later genetic analysis took genome-wide SNP genotypes for about three fifths of the 666 donors and used that subset as a discovery cohort. To decide whether each TCR beta V gene segment behaved as functional or pseudogenic, an earlier analysis of fewer than 750 of the donors relied on high-throughput TCR beta sequencing. In a later analysis, previously published TCR beta repertoires from 666 donors were re-analyzed and high-resolution HLA genotyping was added so that TCR occurrence patterns could be studied. HLA typing covered class I and class II loci at four-digit resolution. Every repertoire in the discovery cohort had been generated on one and the same sequencing platform. Because of strong linkage in the cohort, roughly five DR-DQ haplotypes were treated as single units for association and clustering. Rather than using new phenotypic data, the later analysis identified candidate immune exposures from TCR beta sequences and from how often those sequences occurred across donors. The T cell repertoires of roughly 660 subjects were profiled by immunosequencing and related to cytomegalovirus serostatus. Roughly 300 gigabases of sequencing data and around 80 million unique TCR sequences made up an early release that covered around 640 HLA-typed donors. Of the 300 to 450 genotyped donors, approximately 82% fell in the genetic ancestry cluster associated with self-reported Caucasian donors. Among some 410 genotyped donors of the cohort, an average of about 240,000 unique TCR beta nucleotide sequences were sequenced per donor, roughly 20% of them non-productive. Besides the first cohort of around 700 subjects, a separate validation cohort made up of around 120 different subjects was used. The number of donors typed differed by locus, with 629-630 for A, B, C, DRB1 and DQB1, more than 500 for DQA1, under 610 for DPA1, and some 440 for DPB1. The research as a whole found: Correlated functional status among segregating V segments might be attributable to linkage disequilibrium, but an unknown experimental factor could not be ruled out. In a later analysis, most CMV-associated TCR beta chains were found to appear HLA-restricted, with HLA associations seemingly driven largely by CMV exposure. Because counts were too low, 15 to 20 rarely observed V segments, including chromosome 9 orphons, were excluded from the earlier analysis of fewer than 650 of the donors. In a later analysis, HLA-associated TCR beta chains showed more clonal expansion and lower generation probabilities than non-associated chains that were equally common. Several of the top co-occurrence clusters appeared to be linked to parvovirus B19, influenza, CMV and Epstein-Barr virus, according to a later analysis. The study gave a list of some 150 TCR beta chains associated with cytomegalovirus. V-gene and J-gene trimming of TCR beta chains was associated with a missense DCLRE1C variant in a later genetic analysis, and the association was replicated in an independent cohort. Because some donors lacked HLA typing at each locus, the association tests relied only on the typed subset. The authors suggested that the approach could potentially be generalized to other disease states and immunological phenotypes. The presence/absence analyses assumed that sequencing depth was roughly uniform across donors, and that assumption may not be true. Strong co-occurrence of HLA alleles, especially DR and DQ, made assigning TCR associations to individual alleles difficult. CMV serostatus was the only immune exposure information available for the cohort. Cytomegalovirus status was reported to be diagnosed by the classifier with high specificity and sensitivity in both the original and validation cohorts. Because the 87-base-pair reads could not distinguish some IMGT-functional V segments, including TRBV6-2 and TRBV6-3, those segments were excluded. A later analysis found that TCR association rates varied across HLA loci, with DRB1 alleles showing the most associated TCRs and HLA-C alleles the fewest. In an earlier analysis of about 600 of the donors, most TCR beta V segments appeared in productive rearrangements about 87% or about 30% of the time, broadly matching IMGT annotations. Across donors, most TCR sequences were observed very rarely, whereas some public TCRs were present in many individuals. Three of the identified cytomegalovirus-associated TCR beta chains were confirmed in vitro to be specific for cytomegalovirus antigens. In a later genetic analysis, fewer N-insertions in productive TCRs were reported among donors in an Asian-associated ancestry cluster than the approximately 670-donor mean. A further reported finding was that TCR beta sequences accurately predicted the HLA-A and HLA-B alleles for most subjects in the first cohort. In this cohort, only TCR beta chains were sequenced, and detectable features were limited by the absence of alpha or paired-chain data. A later analysis associated 15,000 to 20,000 TCR beta sequences with specific HLA alleles at a false discovery rate of 0.05. A cluster of highly shared sequence variants was judged likely to represent a technical artifact of the sequencing pipeline.

With regard to this clone: It lacks a known antigen. The junction does not match germline at one end; this may be a read error.

The cohort consisted of 600 to 750 healthy bone marrow donors. Cohort members were all nominally healthy when sampled, although unrecorded immune exposures were likely present. The donor was CMV seronegative and was included in the group of a few hundred seronegative cohort members. Every donor gave a peripheral blood sample, and the peripheral blood mononuclear cells from that sample were used for TCR beta sequencing. The Qiagen DNeasy Blood Extraction Kit was used to extract genomic DNA from the blood cell samples. The library was generated by the immunoSEQ multiplex PCR assay. A mixture of 60 forward primers for TCR Vbeta segments and 13 reverse primers for TCR Jbeta segments was used in the multiplex PCR. The CDR3 region of rearranged TCR beta genes was amplified from genomic DNA with a multiplex PCR assay. On the Illumina HiSeq System, the amplified TCR beta libraries were sequenced as 87-base-pair reads. The paper's processing steps were these. A later analysis tallied around 87 million unique TCR beta chains across the 600 to 700 repertoires, and roughly 11 million of those chains were shared by two or more donors. Raw reads were error-corrected and collapsed into unique sequences with a nearest-neighbor algorithm that merged closely related sequences to remove PCR and sequencing errors. To assign V, D and J gene segments, CDR3 sequences were aligned to IMGT reference sequences. For a sequence to be retained, at least a six-nucleotide match to both a V gene segment and a J gene segment was required. Rearrangements were called productive when the CDR3 lacked stop codons and stayed in frame with V and J; all others were non-productive. CDR3 was defined according to IMGT convention as the region running from the second conserved V-encoded cysteine to the conserved J-encoded phenylalanine. The earlier analysis of 450 to 750 of the donors excluded any sequence lacking an unambiguous match to a single V gene segment. An earlier analysis of several hundred of the donors called V segments functional above 56.7% productive rearrangements and segregating when the between-donor standard deviation exceeded 5%. A statistical classification framework was built to diagnose cytomegalovirus status from the catalog of TCR beta chain sequences. In a later analysis, V and J genes were assigned by comparing TCR nucleotide sequences against IMGT/GENE-DB human TR gene sequences. A later analysis assigned CDR3 sequences and most-parsimonious VDJ recombination scenarios with the TCRdist pipeline. A later analysis defined each TCR beta chain by its CDR3 amino acid sequence plus V-gene family, and excluded reads lacking a unique V-gene family. In a later analysis, around 650 highly shared, low-generation-probability nucleotide sequences were removed to address suspected cross-contamination and a sequencing artifact. In a later analysis, a clonal expansion index was calculated for each public chain from normalized within-repertoire ranks of inferred template counts. A later analysis computed generation probabilities with a VDJ recombination model fitted to out-of-frame rearrangements, and checked the results against IGoR. In a later analysis, hypergeometric tests were used to score TCR-TCR, TCR-HLA and TCR-CMV co-occurrence, with a repertoire-size bias correction applied to TCR pairs. False discovery rates were estimated in a later analysis by permuting HLA or CMV assignments 20 times. A later analysis grouped co-occurring TCRs with DBSCAN, adding TCRdist sequence similarity when clustering within HLA-allele-positive subsets. Repertoires with fewer than 30,000 or more than 120,000 public chains, plus five repertoires with anomalous nucleotide sharing, were excluded from co-occurrence clustering. TCRdb limited this immuneACCESS table to in-frame rearrangements with V and J called. A share of clones is missing; checked studies link under half to unresolved V genes, and the rest is unexplained. The V and J calls and clone size were taken over from that table, and D and trimming were inferred from the DNA. The sample table lists some 54,000 clones, around 82% of them with a count of one. Around 6% of the sample lies in the top ten.

According to the germline V gene, CDR1 reads SGHRS and CDR2 reads YFSETQ. Reading from cysteine to phenylalanine, the CDR3 counts 15 amino acids. CDR3 DNA is the only sequence kept; it has 45 bases, read in frame from the first base. The source of this sequence is a male donor in good health and CMV-seronegative. The chain is encoded by TRBV5-1 joined to TRBJ1-1; the D region possibly corresponds to TRBD1 (5 bases align). Material for sequencing was PBMCs. The encoded CDR3 is CASSLARQGNTEAFF. At the DNA level, the sequence is TGTGCCAGCAGCTTGGCCCGCCAGGGGAACACTGAAGCTTTCTTT.